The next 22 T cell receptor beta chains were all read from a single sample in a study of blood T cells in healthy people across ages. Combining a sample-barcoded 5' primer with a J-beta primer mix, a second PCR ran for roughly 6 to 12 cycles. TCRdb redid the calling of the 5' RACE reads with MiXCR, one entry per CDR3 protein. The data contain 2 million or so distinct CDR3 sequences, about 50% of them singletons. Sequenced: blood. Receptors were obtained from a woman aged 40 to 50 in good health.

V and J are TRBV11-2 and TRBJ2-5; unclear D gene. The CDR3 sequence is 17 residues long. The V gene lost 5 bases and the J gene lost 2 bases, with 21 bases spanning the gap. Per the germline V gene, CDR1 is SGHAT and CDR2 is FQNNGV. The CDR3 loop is CASSRYLNTEMQETQYF. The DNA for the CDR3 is TGTGCCAGCAGCCGCTACCTAAATACAGAAATGCAAGAGACCCAGTACTTC.

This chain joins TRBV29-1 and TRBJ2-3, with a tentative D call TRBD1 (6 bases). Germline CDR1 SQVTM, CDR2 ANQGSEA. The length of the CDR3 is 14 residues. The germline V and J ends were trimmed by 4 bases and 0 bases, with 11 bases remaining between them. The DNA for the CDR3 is TGCAGCGTTGGGGTGCAGGGGAGCACAGATACGCAGTATTTT. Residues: CSVGVQGSTDTQYF.

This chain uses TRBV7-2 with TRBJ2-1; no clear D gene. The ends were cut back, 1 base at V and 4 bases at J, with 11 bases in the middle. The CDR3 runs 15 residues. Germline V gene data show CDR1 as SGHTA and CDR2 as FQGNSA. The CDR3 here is CASSLGGIIYNEQFF. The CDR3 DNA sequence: TGTGCCAGCAGCTTAGGTGGCATTATATACAATGAGCAGTTCTTC.

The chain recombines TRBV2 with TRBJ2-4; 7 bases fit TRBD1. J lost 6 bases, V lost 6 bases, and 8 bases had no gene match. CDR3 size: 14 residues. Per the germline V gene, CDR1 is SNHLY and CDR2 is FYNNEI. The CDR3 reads CASSGDRSGNIQYF. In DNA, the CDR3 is TGTGCCAGCAGCGGGGACAGATCAGGAAACATTCAGTACTTC. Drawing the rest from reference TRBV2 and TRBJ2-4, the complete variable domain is EPEVTQTPSHQVTQMGQEVILRCVPISNHLYFYWYRQILGQKVEFLVSFYNNEISEKSEIFDDQFSVERPDGSNFTLKIRSTKLEDSAMYFCASSGDRSGNIQYFGAGTRLSVL.

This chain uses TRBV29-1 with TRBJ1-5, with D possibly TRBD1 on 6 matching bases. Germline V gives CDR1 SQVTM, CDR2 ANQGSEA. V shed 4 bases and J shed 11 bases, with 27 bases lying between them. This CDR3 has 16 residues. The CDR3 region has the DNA TGCAGCGTTGCCGGAATGGGGGGGAGGGGGACAACAGCCCAGCATTTT. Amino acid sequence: CSVAGMGGRGTTAQHF.

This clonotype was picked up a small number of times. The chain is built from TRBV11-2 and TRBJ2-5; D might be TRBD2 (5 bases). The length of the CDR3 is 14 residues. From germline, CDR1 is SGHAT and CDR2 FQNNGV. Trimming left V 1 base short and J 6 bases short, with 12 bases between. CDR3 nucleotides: TGTGCCAGCAGCTTAGTCAGCGGTGTGAAGACCCAGTACTTC. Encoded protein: CASSLVSGVKTQYF.

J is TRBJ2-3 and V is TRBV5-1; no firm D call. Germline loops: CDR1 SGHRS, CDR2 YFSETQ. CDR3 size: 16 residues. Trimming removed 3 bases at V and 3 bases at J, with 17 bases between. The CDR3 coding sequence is TGCGCCAGCAGCTACAACCCCGGAAGTATGACAGATACGCAGTATTTT. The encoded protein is CASSYNPGSMTDTQYF.

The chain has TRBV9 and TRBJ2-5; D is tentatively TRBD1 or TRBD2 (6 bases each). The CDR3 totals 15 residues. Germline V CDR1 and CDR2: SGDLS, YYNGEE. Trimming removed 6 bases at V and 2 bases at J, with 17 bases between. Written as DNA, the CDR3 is TGTGCCAGCACCGCCTCGGGGGCAACACAAGAGACCCAGTACTTC. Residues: CASTASGATQETQYF.

DNA for the CDR3: TGCGCCAGCAGCCAACCGGGGCCAACCCCCCAAACTAATGAGCAGTTCTTC. This codes for CASSQPGPTPQTNEQFF. V and J are TRBV4-1 and TRBJ2-1; D possibly matches TRBD1 or TRBD2 (5 bases each). From germline, CDR1 is MGHRA and CDR2 YSYEKL. The CDR3 runs 17 residues. With 2 bases removed from V and 7 bases from J, the gap between germline ends came to 21 bases.

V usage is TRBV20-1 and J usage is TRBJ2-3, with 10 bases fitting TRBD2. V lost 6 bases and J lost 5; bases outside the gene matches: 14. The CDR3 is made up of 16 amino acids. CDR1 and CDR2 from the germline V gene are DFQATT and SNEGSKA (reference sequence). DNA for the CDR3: TGCAGTGCGGGACCAAGCGGGAGGGCCGGGAAAGATACGCAGTATTTT. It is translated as CSAGPSGRAGKDTQYF.

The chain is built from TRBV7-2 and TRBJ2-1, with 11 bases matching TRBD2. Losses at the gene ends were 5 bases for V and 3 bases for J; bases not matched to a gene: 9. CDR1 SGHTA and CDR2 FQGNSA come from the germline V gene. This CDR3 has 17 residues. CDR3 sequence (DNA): TGTGCCAGCAGCCAAGTTAGCGGGGGGGCCGGCTACAATGAGCAGTTCTTC. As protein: CASSQVSGGAGYNEQFF.

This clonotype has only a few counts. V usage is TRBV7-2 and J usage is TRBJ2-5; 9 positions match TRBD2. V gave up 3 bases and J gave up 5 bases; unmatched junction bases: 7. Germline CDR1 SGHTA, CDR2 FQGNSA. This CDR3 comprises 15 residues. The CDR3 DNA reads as TGTGCCAGCAGCTTTGGGCGGGGGGGCTCCGAGACCCAGTACTTC. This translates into CASSFGRGGSETQYF.

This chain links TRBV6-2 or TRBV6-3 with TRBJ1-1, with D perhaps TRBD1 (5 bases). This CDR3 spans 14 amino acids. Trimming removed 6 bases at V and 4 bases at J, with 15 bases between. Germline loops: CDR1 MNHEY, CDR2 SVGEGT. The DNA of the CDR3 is TGTGCCAGCAGGGACATCGGTTTAGGCACTGAAGCTTTCTTT. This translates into CASRDIGLGTEAFF.

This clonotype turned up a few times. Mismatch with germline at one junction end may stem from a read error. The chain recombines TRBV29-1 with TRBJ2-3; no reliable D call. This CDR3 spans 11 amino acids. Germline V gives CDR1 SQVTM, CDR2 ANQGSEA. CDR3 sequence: CSVAPGDAQYF. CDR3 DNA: TGCAGCGTTGCCCCCGGAGATGCGCAGTATTTT.

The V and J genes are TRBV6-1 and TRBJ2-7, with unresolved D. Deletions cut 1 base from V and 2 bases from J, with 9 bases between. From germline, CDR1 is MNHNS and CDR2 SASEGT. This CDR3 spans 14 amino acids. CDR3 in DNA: TGTGCCAGCAGTGAAGGACGGCCCGCCTACGAGCAGTACTTC. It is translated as CASSEGRPAYEQYF.

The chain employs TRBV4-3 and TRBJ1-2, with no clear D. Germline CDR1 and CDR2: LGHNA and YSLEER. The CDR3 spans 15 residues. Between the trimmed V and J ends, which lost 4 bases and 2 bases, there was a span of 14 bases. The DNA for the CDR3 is TGCGCCAGCAGCCCTACGGCCGTTGAGAACTATGGCTACACCTTC. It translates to CASSPTAVENYGYTF.

In DNA form, the CDR3 reads TGTGCCAGCTCACCAAATTCGGGGACGGTGAACACTGAAGCTTTCTTT. This sequence encodes CASSPNSGTVNTEAFF. This chain links TRBV18 with TRBJ1-1; TRBD1 might be the D (5 bases). In germline, CDR1 is KGHSH, CDR2 LQKENI. The CDR3 has 16 amino acids. Trimming shortened V by 2 bases and J by 0 bases, and 13 bases separated the two germline ends.

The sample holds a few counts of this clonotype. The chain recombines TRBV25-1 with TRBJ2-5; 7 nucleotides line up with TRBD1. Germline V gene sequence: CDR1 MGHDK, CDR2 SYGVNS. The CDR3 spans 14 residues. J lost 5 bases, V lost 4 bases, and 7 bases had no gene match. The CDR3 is CASSGVRGLETQYF. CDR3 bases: TGTGCCAGCAGTGGGGTCAGGGGGTTGGAGACCCAGTACTTC.

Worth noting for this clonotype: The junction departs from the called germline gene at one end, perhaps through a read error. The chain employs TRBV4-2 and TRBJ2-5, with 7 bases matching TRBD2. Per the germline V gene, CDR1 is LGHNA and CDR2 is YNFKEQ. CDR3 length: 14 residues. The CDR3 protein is CVSSQGLVGETQYF. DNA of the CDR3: TGTGTCAGCAGCCAAGGACTAGTCGGAGAGACCCAGTACTTC.

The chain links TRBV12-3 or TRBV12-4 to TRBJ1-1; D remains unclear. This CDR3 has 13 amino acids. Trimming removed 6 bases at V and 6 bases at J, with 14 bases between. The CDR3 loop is CASRDLTGSEAFF. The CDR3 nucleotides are TGTGCCAGCAGGGACCTTACTGGTTCTGAAGCTTTCTTT.

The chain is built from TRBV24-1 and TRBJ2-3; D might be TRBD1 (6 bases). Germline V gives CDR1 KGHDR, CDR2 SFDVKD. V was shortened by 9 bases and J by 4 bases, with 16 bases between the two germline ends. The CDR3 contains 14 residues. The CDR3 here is CATGVNRDPDTQYF. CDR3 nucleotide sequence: TGTGCCACCGGCGTAAACAGGGATCCAGATACGCAGTATTTT.

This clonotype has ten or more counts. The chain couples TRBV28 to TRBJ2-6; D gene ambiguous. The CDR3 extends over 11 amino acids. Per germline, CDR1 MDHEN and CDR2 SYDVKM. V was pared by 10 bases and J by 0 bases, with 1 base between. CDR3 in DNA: TGTGCCACCTCTGGGGCCAACGTCCTGACTTTC. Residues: CATSGANVLTF. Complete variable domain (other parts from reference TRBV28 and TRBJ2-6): DVKVTQSSRYLVKRTGEKVFLECVQDMDHENMFWYRQDPGLGLRLIYFSYDVKMKEKGDIPEGYSVSREKKERFSLILESASTNQTSMYLCATSGANVLTFGAGSRLTVL.